These 7 T cell receptor beta chains were sequenced from one sample in a study of control samples from healthy donors and cancer patients. Some clones are missing from TCRdb's copy, which holds only in-frame ones; the method was immunoSEQ multiplex PCR. This sample carries around 140,000 clones, less than 95% of them seen once, and the ten largest clones take about 7.1%. The specimen sequenced was blood. The origin of the receptors is a man between 18 and 29 years old in good health.

J is TRBJ1-1 and V is TRBV5-6; TRBD1 might be the D (5 bases). V lost 2 bases and J lost 3, with 8 bases in between. Germline-derived CDR1 and CDR2 are SGHDT and YYEEEE. The CDR3 is 13 amino acids. The CDR3 coding sequence is TGTGCCAGCAGCTTTTTGGGGGACACTGAAGCTTTCTTT. Translated: CASSFLGDTEAFF.

This clone was seen once. Other DNA sequences in this specimen translate into the identical CDR3. This rearrangement joins TRBV2 to TRBJ2-1; TRBD2 matches 9 bases. The CDR3 consists of 15 residues. J gave up 4 bases and V 8 bases, and 9 bases lay outside the gene matches. The germline gives CDR1 SNHLY, CDR2 FYNNEI. The DNA of the CDR3 is TGTGCCAGCTCAGGTGGGCGGGGGGGATACAATGAGCAGTTCTTC. Translating it yields CASSGGRGGYNEQFF.

The sample holds one count of this clone. The chain uses TRBV5-1 and TRBJ2-7; D not certain. This CDR3 comprises 14 residues. The V gene's germline CDR1 is SGHRS and CDR2 YFSETQ. Trimming stripped 0 bases from V and 4 bases from J, with 11 bases between. CDR3 bases: TGCGCCAGCAGCTTGGATACAGCCCGATACGAGCAGTACTTC. It codes for CASSLDTARYEQYF.

This chain links TRBV6-2 or TRBV6-3 with TRBJ2-7; TRBD1 matches at 7 bases. CDR1 and CDR2 (germline): MNHEY, SVGEGT. The J segment lost 7 bases and the V segment lost 5 bases, leaving 11 bases of the junction unmatched. The CDR3 is 14 residues long. The CDR3 DNA follows: TGTGCCAGCAGTACTCGACAGGGTCATGTGGAGCAGTACTTC. Its translation: CASSTRQGHVEQYF.

This clone was seen a few times. V usage is TRBV9 and J usage is TRBJ2-1; D might be TRBD2 (5 bases). CDR1 and CDR2 (germline): SGDLS, YYNGEE. The CDR3 covers 16 residues. Trimming took off 0 bases at V and 0 bases at J, with 10 bases between the two ends. CDR3 sequence: CASSVAGSLSYNEQFF. CDR3 sequence (DNA): TGTGCCAGCAGCGTAGCGGGGTCACTCTCCTACAATGAGCAGTTCTTC.

The chain uses TRBV6-2 or TRBV6-3 and TRBJ1-4; D gene uncertain. The V end lost 2 bases, the J end lost 0 bases, and 10 bases lay between the germline ends. The CDR3 has 16 amino acids. From germline, CDR1 is MNHEY and CDR2 SVGEGT. The DNA for the CDR3 is TGTGCCAGCAGTTACCCGGCAGATGCAACTAATGAAAAACTGTTTTTT. Translated, it gives CASSYPADATNEKLFF.

Of note for this clone: Other DNA sequences within the sample encode an identical CDR3. This rearrangement joins TRBV24-1 to TRBJ1-2; D uncertain. V was pared by 1 base and J by 2 bases, with 7 bases between. The CDR3 is 14 amino acids. Per germline, CDR1 KGHDR and CDR2 SFDVKD. For the CDR3, the DNA is TGTGCCACCAGTGATTTCGGGGTGAACTATGGCTACACCTTC. It yields the protein CATSDFGVNYGYTF.